Below, 20 T cell receptor beta chains from the same sample are listed, as sequenced in a study of blood T cells in healthy people across ages. Using a J-beta primer mix together with a sample-barcoded 5' primer, a second PCR was run for about 6 to 12 cycles. TCRdb re-derived calls from the 5' RACE reads in MiXCR, one entry per CDR3 protein. The sample holds 700,000 to 850,000 distinct CDR3 sequences, 40% to 65% seen once. Sequenced material: blood. Receptors were obtained from a man aged 80 or over in good health.

The genes are TRBV6-1 and TRBJ1-2, with a possible D match to TRBD1 (6 bases). The CDR3 totals 12 residues. CDR1 is MNHNS, CDR2 SASEGT, per germline. The V and J ends lost 11 bases and 2 bases respectively, with 12 bases between them. The CDR3 DNA is TGTGCCGGAGGGGGACTCAACTATGGCTACACCTTC. Translated, it gives CAGGGLNYGYTF.

This clonotype was counted a few times. CDR3 protein: CSAREGTQTSEQYF. The CDR3 coding sequence is TGCAGTGCTAGAGAAGGGACACAAACCTCCGAGCAGTACTTC. V gene TRBV20-1 combines with J gene TRBJ2-7; weak D call: TRBD1 (6 bases). Germline CDR1 reads DFQATT; CDR2 reads SNEGSKA (reference sequence). The CDR3 extends over 14 amino acids. The V end lost 0 bases, the J end lost 6 bases, and 15 bases lay between the germline ends.

The rearrangement joins TRBV5-1 to TRBJ2-7, with D possibly being TRBD2 (5 bases). Trimming removed 0 bases at V and 2 bases at J, with 12 bases between. CDR1 and CDR2 (germline): SGHRS, YFSETQ. The CDR3 extends over 15 amino acids. CDR3 sequence reads: CASSLEGGSPYEQYF. CDR3 bases: TGCGCCAGCAGCTTGGAGGGCGGGTCACCCTACGAGCAGTACTTC.

The chain recombines TRBV29-1 with TRBJ1-2, with D possibly TRBD1 on 5 matching bases. Trimming removed 6 bases from V and 10 bases from J, with 15 bases in between. The CDR3 is 11 amino acids. CDR1 and CDR2 (germline): SQVTM, ANQGSEA. The CDR3 DNA reads as TGCAGCGTATTGACAGTCCCGGACTACACCTTC. Its protein is CSVLTVPDYTF.

This sequence joins TRBV6-5 and TRBJ1-2, with 9 bases that match TRBD1. The CDR3 is 16 amino acids. Germline lookup yields CDR1 MNHEY and CDR2 SVGAGI. J gave up 4 bases and V 1 base, and 7 bases lay outside the gene matches. The CDR3 bases are TGTGCCAGCAGTTACTTACCGGGACAGGGAAGCTATGGCTACACCTTC. This sequence encodes CASSYLPGQGSYGYTF.

This clonotype occurred many times. This rearrangement joins TRBV7-9 to TRBJ1-2; the D is unclear. The CDR3 runs 12 residues. Trimming pared 5 bases from V and 2 bases from J, leaving 6 bases between. Germline V gene data show CDR1 as SEHNR and CDR2 as FQNEAQ (reference sequence). This chain's CDR3 is CASSPTNYGYTF. The CDR3 DNA is TGTGCCAGCAGCCCAACGAACTATGGCTACACCTTC.

This chain joins TRBV29-1 and TRBJ2-7; TRBD2 might be the D (5 bases). Trimming pared 4 bases from V and 2 bases from J, leaving 18 bases between. CDR3 length: 15 residues. Germline CDR1 and CDR2: SQVTM and ANQGSEA. CDR3 in amino acids: CSVATPGGHPYEQYF. The CDR3 DNA reads TGCAGCGTTGCGACCCCCGGCGGGCATCCCTACGAGCAGTACTTC.

The rearrangement joins TRBV6-5 to TRBJ1-2, with D perhaps TRBD1 (5 bases). V was pared by 6 bases and J by 4 bases, with 9 bases between. The CDR3 length is 12 residues. Germline V CDR1 and CDR2: MNHEY, SVGAGI. CDR3 coding DNA: TGTGCCAGCAGCACCGGGACCTATGGCTACACCTTC. Translation gives CASSTGTYGYTF.

V gene TRBV28 combines with J gene TRBJ2-2; D unclear. The length of the CDR3 is 14 residues. The germline V gene encodes CDR1 MDHEN and CDR2 SYDVKM. Trimming stripped 5 bases from V and 5 bases from J, with 12 bases between. The CDR3 region is CASSPPSRTGELFF. In nucleotides, the CDR3 is TGTGCCAGCAGTCCCCCTTCTCGGACCGGGGAGCTGTTTTTT.

This chain uses TRBV7-2 with TRBJ1-4; TRBD1 is a possible D gene (5 bases). CDR1 is SGHTA and CDR2 is FQGNSA in the germline V gene. Trimming pared 3 bases from V and 5 bases from J, leaving 16 bases between. The CDR3 sequence is 16 residues long. CDR3 protein: CASSFSPGRGNEKLFF. The CDR3 DNA is TGTGCCAGCAGCTTCTCCCCGGGGCGGGGGAATGAAAAACTGTTTTTT.

This chain links TRBV11-2 with TRBJ2-6; 14 bases map to TRBD2. The V segment lost 3 bases and the J segment 3 bases; nucleotides outside the gene matches: 4. Germline loops: CDR1 SGHAT, CDR2 FQNNGV. This CDR3 region has 18 residues. The CDR3 DNA reads as TGTGCCAGCAGCTTCCCGACTAGCGGGAGGGGTGGGGCCAACGTCCTGACTTTC. Amino acid sequence: CASSFPTSGRGGANVLTF.

The CDR3 DNA follows: TGTGCCAGCAGCTCCTGGACTAGCGGGAGTAGTAATAAGCAGTTCTTC. It is translated as CASSSWTSGSSNKQFF. The genes are TRBV4-2 and TRBJ2-1; 13 bases fit TRBD2. Looked up from germline, CDR1 is LGHNA and CDR2 is YNFKEQ. CDR3 length: 16 amino acids. The V gene end was trimmed by 5 bases and the J gene end by 11 bases; junction bases not matched to a gene: 12.

This sequence joins TRBV2 and TRBJ2-5, with D possibly called TRBD1 or TRBD2 (6 bases each). The end of the DNA is better explained by TRBJ2-7, so the J call may be wrong. Germline V gene data show CDR1 as SNHLY and CDR2 as FYNNEI. There are 16 residues in the CDR3. The CDR3 reads CASKPPRGAGNNEQYF. The CDR3 DNA reads TGTGCCAGCAAACCCCCTAGGGGGGCAGGGAACAACGAGCAGTACTTC.

The chain recombines TRBV27 with TRBJ1-6, with 7 bases lining up with TRBD1. V lost 5 bases to trimming and J lost 8 bases; unmatched junction nucleotides: 6. The germline CDR1 and CDR2 sequences are MNHEY and SMNVEV (reference sequence). The CDR3 is 14 residues long. As DNA, the CDR3 is TGTGCCAGCAGTCCGACAGGGTTTTATTCACCCCTCCACTTT. Translating it yields CASSPTGFYSPLHF.

In its sample, this clonotype was seen once. The rearrangement links TRBV28 to TRBJ2-7; 7 bases fit TRBD2. This CDR3 has 15 residues. The V gene's germline CDR1 is MDHEN and CDR2 SYDVKM. J lost 7 bases, V lost 1 base, and 10 bases had no gene match. CDR3 nucleotide sequence: TGTGCCAGCAGTTTATATGCTGCGGGAGCGGGTGAGCAGTACTTC. This translates into CASSLYAAGAGEQYF.

In the case of this clonotype: At one of its ends the junction is not consistent with the germline gene, which may arise from a read error. The rearrangement links TRBV29-1 to TRBJ1-5; a possible D gene is TRBD1 (5 bases). This CDR3 contains 13 residues. Per the germline V gene, CDR1 is SQVTM and CDR2 is ANQGSEA. The CDR3 is CSVQTPGNQPRHF. CDR3 coding DNA: TGCAGCGTCCAAACCCCAGGGAATCAGCCCCGGCATTTT.

This clonotype was seen a handful of times. This chain uses TRBV11-2 with TRBJ1-1; D ambiguous. Germline CDR1 is SGHAT and CDR2 is FQNNGV. This CDR3 has 12 amino acids. The V end lost 6 bases, the J end lost 11 bases, and 16 bases lay between the germline ends. The CDR3 nucleotides read TGTGCCAGCAGTTTTAGGTCCAGCCACGCTTTCTTT. This sequence encodes CASSFRSSHAFF.

This clonotype was seen more than once but under ten times. This chain joins TRBV3-1 and TRBJ2-5, with no clear D. The germline V gene has CDR1 LGHDT and CDR2 YNNKEL (reference sequence). The ends were cut back, 9 bases at V and 0 bases at J, with 11 bases in the middle. The CDR3 extends over 13 amino acids. For the CDR3, the DNA is TGTGCCAGTGCCGATACGTACCAAGAGACCCAGTACTTC. This translates into CASADTYQETQYF.

This sequence joins TRBV30 and TRBJ1-4; the match to TRBD1 covers 8 bases. The CDR3 covers 15 residues. V shed 2 bases and J 4 bases; nucleotides not matched to a gene: 6. The germline V gene has CDR1 GTSNPN and CDR2 SVGIG (reference sequence). For the CDR3, the DNA is TGTGCCTGGAGTATCAGACAGGGGCTTAATGAAAAACTGTTTTTT. This codes for CAWSIRQGLNEKLFF.

In its sample, this clonotype was seen a few times. The chain carries TRBV12-3 or TRBV12-4 and TRBJ1-2; 11 bases agree with TRBD1. The ends lost 3 bases at V and 7 bases at J; junction bases unmatched: 4. The CDR3 is 14 amino acids. CDR3 in DNA: TGTGCCAGCAGTTTGGACAGGGGGCCGGGTGGCTACACCTTC. The encoded protein is CASSLDRGPGGYTF.